Only a few counts were recorded for the clone carrying this T cell receptor beta chain. The antigen is undetermined. Trimming took 6 bases from V and 2 from J; bases not matched to a gene: 13. The CDR3 is 15 amino acids. CDR1 is DFQATT, CDR2 SNEGSKA, per germline (reference sequence). The data derive from a study of T-cell reconstitution after alpha-beta-depleted transplantation in children. A TCRbeta library incorporating unique molecular identifiers was prepared. TCRdb analysed the PCR reads with MiXCR anew, one entry per CDR3 protein. The sample has some 460,000 distinct CDR3 sequences; around 16% are singletons. Study results and limitations: T cells produced anew were the main source of T-cell counts and diversity one year after transplant. Two months or so post-transplant, alpha-beta T cells reportedly derived from several hundred expanded graft clones.

V usage is TRBV20-1 and J usage is TRBJ2-7; 7 nucleotides line up with TRBD1. This material consisted of PBMCs, mostly from graft donor cells, taken 360 days after TCRalphabeta/CD19-depleted stem cell transplant. This sequence originates from a boy less than two years old who had a stem cell transplant for Wiskott-Aldrich syndrome, so the T cells may come from the graft donor. Written as DNA, the CDR3 is TGCAGTGCGGGGGACAGCGCAAGAGTAACCTACGAGCAGTACTTC. Its translation: CSAGDSARVTYEQYF.